The 22 T cell receptor beta chains presented below share a single source sample, sequenced in a study of T cell responses to AZD1222 COVID-19 vaccine. Some clones are missing from TCRdb's copy, which holds only in-frame ones; the method was immunoSEQ multiplex PCR. The profile shows more than 85,000 clones, 85% to 90% of them singletons. Sequenced material: peripheral blood, taken on day 0 of AZD1222 vaccination. The source of these receptors is an adult in good health.

This chain joins TRBV25-1 and TRBJ2-3; 8 bases match TRBD2. The CDR3 is 14 amino acids. Germline assignment: CDR1 MGHDK and CDR2 SYGVNS. Trimming took 11 bases from V and 2 from J; bases not matched to a gene: 9. The CDR3 region has the DNA TGTGCCGCGGGAGGAGACCTTATCACAGATACGCAGTATTTT. Translation: CAAGGDLITDTQYF.

CDR3 nucleotide sequence: TGTGCCAGCTCGCCCGGGGAAAGGAGCACTGAAGCTTTCTTT. Translated: CASSPGERSTEAFF. The chain couples TRBV18 to TRBJ1-1, with no clear D. Deletions cut 6 bases from V and 4 bases from J, with 15 bases between. The CDR3 covers 14 residues. Germline lookup yields CDR1 KGHSH and CDR2 LQKENI.

The chain has TRBV2 and TRBJ1-3, with D possibly being TRBD1 (5 bases). The V end was cut by 5 bases, the J end by 2 bases, with 13 bases between. This CDR3 has 15 residues. CDR1 and CDR2 (germline): SNHLY, FYNNEI. The CDR3 DNA reads TGTGCCAGCAGTCAACGGGGGACCACTGGAAACACCATATATTTT. Its translation: CASSQRGTTGNTIYF.

As DNA, the CDR3 is TGCGCCAGCAGCGCAGGGACTAGCGGCACCGGGGAGCTGTTTTTT. Protein: CASSAGTSGTGELFF. The chain links TRBV5-1 to TRBJ2-2; 11 nucleotides match TRBD2. From germline, CDR1 is SGHRS and CDR2 YFSETQ. This CDR3 has 15 residues. V dropped 4 bases and J dropped 4; count of bases not matched to a gene: 3.

This chain joins TRBV4-2 and TRBJ2-5; D is perhaps TRBD1 (5 bases). The germline V gene encodes CDR1 LGHNA and CDR2 YNFKEQ. The CDR3 is 12 residues long. The V gene lost 1 base and the J gene lost 11 bases, with 11 bases spanning the gap. CDR3 sequence (DNA): TGTGCCAGCAGCCAAGGTGGGGCACGGCAGTACTTC. Protein: CASSQGGARQYF.

The chain recombines TRBV5-4 with TRBJ2-7; the D gene is possibly TRBD1 (5 bases). The CDR3 extends over 13 amino acids. V was clipped by 5 bases and J by 1 base, with 10 bases between them. The germline V gene encodes CDR1 SGHNT and CDR2 YYREEE (reference sequence). CDR3 protein: CASRPDRSYEQYF. CDR3 DNA: TGTGCCAGCAGGCCCGACAGATCCTACGAGCAGTACTTC.

Here the CDR3 reads CASSTRAGGMTNYGYTF. The CDR3 DNA sequence: TGTGCCAGTAGTACCCGGGCAGGGGGGATGACTAACTATGGCTACACCTTC. V usage is TRBV19 and J usage is TRBJ1-2; 7 bases agree with TRBD1. The CDR3 has 17 residues. Germline lookup yields CDR1 LNHDA and CDR2 SQIVND (reference sequence). V lost 4 bases, J lost 0 bases, and 11 bases stayed unmatched.

This clone was observed a single time. This chain connects TRBV19 to TRBJ1-3, with D perhaps TRBD1 (5 bases). This CDR3 comprises 15 residues. CDR1 and CDR2 from the germline V gene are LNHDA and SQIVND (reference sequence). Trimming removed 5 bases at V and 2 bases at J, with 13 bases between. The DNA of the CDR3 is TGTGCCAGTAGTGCATTTCAGGGTACTGGAAACACCATATATTTT. This translates into CASSAFQGTGNTIYF.

The genes are TRBV4-1 and TRBJ2-2, with 10 bases lining up with TRBD2. Germline lookup yields CDR1 MGHRA and CDR2 YSYEKL. This CDR3 contains 18 residues. V was pared by 0 bases and J by 4 bases, with 8 bases of the junction left unmatched. CDR3 coding DNA: TGCGCCAGCAGCCAAGATAACGAACTAGCGGGGCCCACCGGGGAGCTGTTTTTT. Translation gives CASSQDNELAGPTGELFF.

The chain recombines TRBV29-1 with TRBJ2-1; 7 bases align to TRBD2. After removal of 3 bases from V and 8 bases from J, the junction contained 13 bases not matched to a gene. CDR3 size: 15 residues. Germline V gene data show CDR1 as SQVTM and CDR2 as ANQGSEA. Here the CDR3 DNA reads TGCAGCGTTGAGAAGACTAGCTCGGGGTGGCATGAGCAGTTCTTC. This gives the protein CSVEKTSSGWHEQFF.

The CDR3 DNA is TGCGCCAGCCGTCCGAAAGGACTAGCGGGAGTAAAAGACACCGGGGAGCTGTTTTTT. This codes for CASRPKGLAGVKDTGELFF. The chain combines TRBV5-1 with TRBJ2-2; 13 positions match TRBD2. The CDR3 contains 19 residues. CDR1 and CDR2 (germline): SGHRS, YFSETQ. J was trimmed by 3 bases and V by 7 bases; bases with no gene match: 15.

This sequence joins TRBV14 and TRBJ2-7; 7 nucleotides line up with TRBD1. The germline V gene encodes CDR1 SGHDN and CDR2 FVKESK. The CDR3 consists of 14 residues. The J segment lost 5 bases and the V segment lost 1 base, leaving 5 bases of the junction unmatched. This CDR3 is CASSQVGGIDEQYF. As DNA, the CDR3 is TGTGCCAGCAGCCAAGTAGGGGGCATCGACGAGCAGTACTTC.

This rearrangement joins TRBV6-1 to TRBJ2-3, with TRBD2 identical over 11 bases. J gave up 8 bases and V 2 bases, and 6 bases lay outside the gene matches. The CDR3 covers 15 residues. Per the germline V gene, CDR1 is MNHNS and CDR2 is SASEGT. This CDR3 reads CASSEIAGGPSTQYF. CDR3 sequence (DNA): TGTGCCAGCAGTGAAATAGCGGGAGGGCCCAGTACGCAGTATTTT.

The rearrangement uses TRBV6-5 and TRBJ1-2, with D possibly matching TRBD1 (5 bases). Trimming left V 2 bases short and J 2 bases short, with 9 bases between. CDR1 is MNHEY, CDR2 SVGAGI, per germline. This CDR3 contains 14 residues. Here the CDR3 DNA reads TGTGCCAGCAGTTACCGGGGCCGCAACTATGGCTACACCTTC. It codes for CASSYRGRNYGYTF.

J is TRBJ2-3 and V is TRBV5-1; either TRBD1 or TRBD2 may fit D (6 bases each). This CDR3 has 14 residues. Germline-derived CDR1 and CDR2 are SGHRS and YFSETQ. V was shortened by 7 bases and J by 3 bases, with 15 bases between the two germline ends. The chain's CDR3 is CASGGGGPTDTQYF. The CDR3 coding sequence is TGCGCCAGCGGAGGGGGTGGGCCGACAGATACGCAGTATTTT.

V and J are TRBV11-2 and TRBJ2-5; 7 bases line up with TRBD2. This CDR3 spans 14 amino acids. CDR1 and CDR2 (germline): SGHAT, FQNNGV. J gave up 4 bases and V 5 bases, and 7 bases lay outside the gene matches. The CDR3 nucleotides are TGTGCCAGCAGCCGGACTAGTACATCAGAGACCCAGTACTTC. Translation: CASSRTSTSETQYF.

In its sample, this clone was seen once. V gene TRBV6-5 combines with J gene TRBJ1-1, with 8 bases matching TRBD1. Germline values: CDR1 MNHEY, CDR2 SVGAGI. The trim removed 6 bases at V and 8 bases at J, leaving 14 bases unmatched. There are 15 residues in the CDR3. The CDR3 DNA reads TGTGCCAGCAGAAGCCAGGGGGCCGGGGGGTCAGAAGCTTTCTTT. This codes for CASRSQGAGGSEAFF.

The J gene is TRBJ2-3, the V gene TRBV4-1; D uncertain. There are 16 residues in the CDR3. Between the trimmed V and J ends, which lost 0 bases and 9 bases, there was a span of 19 bases. Germline loops: CDR1 MGHRA, CDR2 YSYEKL. CDR3 bases: TGCGCCAGCAGCCAAGATGCAATCGGTACGGAAAGGACGCAGTATTTT. Protein product: CASSQDAIGTERTQYF.

This sequence joins TRBV7-9 and TRBJ2-1, with TRBD1 identical over 8 bases. In germline, CDR1 is SEHNR, CDR2 FQNEAQ (reference sequence). The CDR3 is made up of 16 amino acids. V shed 4 bases and J 4 bases; nucleotides not matched to a gene: 9. The CDR3, as DNA: TGTGCCAGCAGCTACTTACAGGGGGTTTTGTACAATGAGCAGTTCTTC. This gives the protein CASSYLQGVLYNEQFF.

The rearrangement links TRBV9 to TRBJ2-3, with D hard to call. Trimming pared 4 bases from V and 4 bases from J, leaving 13 bases between. CDR3 length equals 14 residues. Germline lookup yields CDR1 SGDLS and CDR2 YYNGEE. The CDR3 region has the DNA TGTGCCAGCAGCTCACGACCTACCGCAGATACGCAGTATTTT. The encoded protein is CASSSRPTADTQYF.

V usage is TRBV19 and J usage is TRBJ1-2; D unresolved. Germline CDR1 and CDR2: LNHDA and SQIVND (reference sequence). The CDR3 is 15 amino acids. The germline V and J ends were trimmed by 1 base and 5 bases, with 14 bases remaining between them. CDR3 coding DNA: TGTGCCAGTAGTATAGGTCTGACTGCATTGTATGGCTACACCTTC. It encodes CASSIGLTALYGYTF.

The V and J genes are TRBV6-5 and TRBJ1-1; a possible D gene is TRBD1 (5 bases). Trimming shortened V by 5 bases and J by 8 bases, and 15 bases separated the two germline ends. The CDR3 has 13 amino acids. Germline V gene sequence: CDR1 MNHEY, CDR2 SVGAGI. CDR3 sequence (DNA): TGTGCCAGCAGTCCCGGACACCTCGGGGAAGCTTTCTTT. It yields the protein CASSPGHLGEAFF.